The text below deals with one TCR beta chain. This entry comes from a study of shared T cell receptors in the human thymus. TCRdb's table, derived via immunoSEQ multiplex PCR, lists solely in-frame clones and lacks some. The top ten hold 0.008% to 0.011% of the sample, which has under 850,000 clones, 70% to 90% seen once. Germline V gene sequence: CDR1 SGHDN, CDR2 FVKESK. Trimming cost V 2 bases and J 5 bases, with 18 bases left between them. The CDR3 totals 16 residues. The same data also went into a second study, on human thymus T cells.

The chain is built from TRBV14 and TRBJ1-1, with D maybe TRBD1 (6 bases). The sequencing input was thymocytes. The origin of this receptor is a boy younger than two with a congenital heart defect. The CDR3 protein is CASSQKGDTTLTEAFF. In nucleotides, the CDR3 is TGTGCCAGCAGCCAAAAAGGGGACACTACCCTTACTGAAGCTTTCTTT.